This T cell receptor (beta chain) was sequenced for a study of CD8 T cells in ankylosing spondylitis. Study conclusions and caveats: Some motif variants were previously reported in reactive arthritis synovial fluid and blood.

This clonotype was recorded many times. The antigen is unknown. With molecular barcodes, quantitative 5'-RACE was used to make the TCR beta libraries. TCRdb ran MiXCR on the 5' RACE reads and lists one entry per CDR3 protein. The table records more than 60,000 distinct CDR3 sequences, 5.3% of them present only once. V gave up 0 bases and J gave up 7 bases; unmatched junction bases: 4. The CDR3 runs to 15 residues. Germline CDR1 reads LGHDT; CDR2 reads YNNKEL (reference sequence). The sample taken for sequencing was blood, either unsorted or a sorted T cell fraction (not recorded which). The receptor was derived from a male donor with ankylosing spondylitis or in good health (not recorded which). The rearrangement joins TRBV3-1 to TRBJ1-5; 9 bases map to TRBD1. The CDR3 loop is CASSQEQGAGQPQHF. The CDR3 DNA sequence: TGTGCCAGCAGCCAAGAACAGGGGGCGGGACAGCCCCAGCATTTT.